A selection of T cell receptor beta chains follows, all from one sample in a study of T cells in localized non-small cell lung cancer. Sequencing used immunoSEQ multiplex PCR; TCRdb keeps in-frame clones, though not all of them. The table includes 130,000 or so clones, roughly 90% detected once. The sequencing here drew on peripheral blood, taken before any cancer treatment. Source of these receptors: a female donor older than 55 with stage I lung adenocarcinoma. Both conserved end residues are part of each CDR3. Fields, in order: J gene, clone size, D gene, V gene, CDR3 DNA, CDR3 protein. D genes are given only for firm matches. For some rows the clone size is stated as once, few or many, or as a class when expanded; others skip it.

TRBJ1-5,.,.,TRBV7-3,TGTGCCAGCAGCTCAAAAGATGGTCAGCCCCAGCATTTT,CASSSKDGQPQHF
TRBJ2-1,once,.,TRBV7-3,TGTGCCAGCAGCAGGAGTCCGTTCTCCTACAATGAGCAGTTCTTC,CASSRSPFSYNEQFF
TRBJ2-2,.,.,TRBV5-4,TGTGCCAGCAGCTTGGAACCGTTTGGCCGTGGCACCGGGGAGCTGTTTTTT,CASSLEPFGRGTGELFF
TRBJ2-1,.,.,TRBV9,TGTGCCAGCAGCGTAGCGGATCTACCCTTCAATGAGCAGTTCTTC,CASSVADLPFNEQFF
TRBJ2-2,.,.,TRBV9,TGTGCCAGCAGCGTAGTAGGGCCAGCGGGCCTCACCGGGGAGCTGTTTTTT,CASSVVGPAGLTGELFF
TRBJ2-5,.,.,TRBV19,TGTGCCAGTAGCCGGAGGGGCGCCGGGGAGGAGACCCAGTACTTC,CASSRRGAGEETQYF
TRBJ2-3,.,.,TRBV27,TGTGCCAGCAGTTTATCTTCCCTGCGAACGCAGTATTTT,CASSLSSLRTQYF
TRBJ1-5,.,.,TRBV19,TGTGCCAGTAGTCCCCCGGAGTTTGGCGGCAATAGGGGCAATCAGCCCCAGCATTTT,CASSPPEFGGNRGNQPQHF
TRBJ2-2,.,.,TRBV7-9,TGTGCCAGCAGCTTAAGAAGGGGTGCAAACACCGGGGAGCTGTTTTTT,CASSLRRGANTGELFF
TRBJ2-2,.,TRBD2,TRBV19,TGTGCCAGTCGGTTGTTGGCAGTGACTAGCGGAAACACCGGGGAGCTGTTTTTT,CASRLLAVTSGNTGELFF
TRBJ2-5,.,TRBD1,TRBV5-1,TGCGCCAGCAGCTTGGCCCCGGCAGGGGGCATGGAGACCCAGTACTTC,CASSLAPAGGMETQYF
TRBJ1-5,.,.,TRBV19,TGTGCCAGTAGAGTATGGGGGGCAGGTGTTGGACAGCCCCAGCATTTT,CASRVWGAGVGQPQHF
TRBJ2-1,.,.,TRBV5-6,TGTGCCAGCAGCCTGGACGGGGGGCACAATGAGCAGTTCTTC,CASSLDGGHNEQFF
TRBJ2-1,few,.,TRBV29-1,TGCAGCGTTGATCAGGTCTTGGAACCGGGGCCAAATTACAATGAGCAGTTCTTC,CSVDQVLEPGPNYNEQFF
TRBJ2-2,.,.,TRBV4-1,TGCGCCAGCAGCCAACCTAGACCCCTCGGAAACACCGGGGAGCTGTTTTTT,CASSQPRPLGNTGELFF
TRBJ2-5,once,.,TRBV7-9,TGTGCCAGCAGCCCCGAGTCTGGCGGGTCACAAGAGACCCAGTACTTC,CASSPESGGSQETQYF
TRBJ1-4,once,.,TRBV18,TGTGCCAGCTCACCACCTGACAGTTCGAGGAATGAAAAACTGTTTTTT,CASSPPDSSRNEKLFF
TRBJ2-2,.,.,TRBV30,TGTGCCTGGAGAAAGGTGCGGGCGAACACCGGGGAGCTGTTTTTT,CAWRKVRANTGELFF
TRBJ2-1,.,TRBD2,TRBV4-1,TGCGCCAGCAGCCAAGAGGGGAGGGGACTAGCGCCAGAGCAGTTCTTC,CASSQEGRGLAPEQFF
TRBJ1-1,.,.,TRBV9,TGTGCCAGCAGCACTCAGGCATTCGGAGAAGCTTTCTTT,CASSTQAFGEAFF
TRBJ2-5,.,TRBD1,TRBV18,TGTGCCAGCTCGCAGAACACAGGGGACCAAGAGACCCAGTACTTC,CASSQNTGDQETQYF
TRBJ2-5,.,.,TRBV5-1,TGCGCCAGCAGCTTGTTAACTTGGTCACCGCAAGAGACCCAGTACTTC,CASSLLTWSPQETQYF
TRBJ1-4,.,.,TRBV6-5,TGTGCCAGCAGTTATTTCGGGTCTGAAAAACTGTTTTTT,CASSYFGSEKLFF
TRBJ2-2,.,TRBD1,TRBV2,TGTGCCAGCAGTGCGAGGACAGGGGCCACCGGGGAGCTGTTTTTT,CASSARTGATGELFF
TRBJ2-7,.,.,TRBV2,TGTGCCAGCAGTGATCTCCGGACTACCTTCTACGAGCAGTACTTC,CASSDLRTTFYEQYF
TRBJ1-1,.,.,TRBV7-9,TGTGCCAGCAGCACCTCGTTGGGGGGTTCCTTCTCTGAAGCTTTCTTT,CASSTSLGGSFSEAFF
TRBJ2-7,.,TRBD1,TRBV28,TGTGCCAGCAGTATAGGGACAGTCCTCTACGAGCAGTACTTC,CASSIGTVLYEQYF
TRBJ2-7,.,TRBD2,TRBV11-2,TGTGCCAGCAGCTATTCGGGACTAGCGGGAGTGGGGCAGTACTTC,CASSYSGLAGVGQYF
TRBJ2-2,.,.,TRBV2,TGTGCCAGCAGGGGTGGGGGTACGAACACCGGGGAGCTGTTTTTT,CASRGGGTNTGELFF
TRBJ1-2,.,TRBD1,TRBV10-3,TGTGCCATCAGTGAGTCGGATTTCGGGTTAGGGGGCCATGGCTACACCTTC,CAISESDFGLGGHGYTF
TRBJ2-1,.,TRBD2,TRBV29-1,TGCAGCGTTGAAAGAAAAAGGACTAGCGGGATTTCCTACAATGAGCAGTTCTTC,CSVERKRTSGISYNEQFF
TRBJ2-1,.,TRBD1,TRBV29-1,TGCAGCGTCCATAGACAGGGGGAGCAGTTCTTC,CSVHRQGEQFF
TRBJ2-7,.,.,TRBV11-2,TGTGCCAGCAGCTTAGGGTACTACGAGCAGTACTTC,CASSLGYYEQYF
TRBJ1-2,few,.,TRBV15,TGTGCCACCAGCAGTCAGATGGGGGCGGCTAACTATGGCTACACCTTC,CATSSQMGAANYGYTF
TRBJ1-1,once,.,TRBV6-1,TGTGCCAGCAGTACCAGAGGGACTGAAGCTTTCTTT,CASSTRGTEAFF
TRBJ1-2,.,.,TRBV19,TGTGCCAGTCGGTCGCCGATCTTGACCCCCCATGGCTACACCTTC,CASRSPILTPHGYTF
TRBJ1-3,once,.,TRBV30,TGTGCCTGGAGGGAAGCTTCGGGGAACACCATATATTTT,CAWREASGNTIYF
TRBJ2-2,.,TRBD2,TRBV5-1,TGCGCCAGCAGCCGAGGGTCAGCGGGAGGGTCTGCCGGGGAGCTGTTTTTT,CASSRGSAGGSAGELFF
TRBJ2-4,.,TRBD1,TRBV5-6,TGTGCCAGCAGCTTGGGGGGACAGATTCAGTACTTC,CASSLGGQIQYF
TRBJ2-7,few,TRBD2,TRBV9,TGTGCCAGCGGTAACCCTAGCGGGCCCTCCTACGAGCAGTACTTC,CASGNPSGPSYEQYF
TRBJ1-1,.,.,TRBV29-1,TGCAGCGTTGGAGGACGTATGAACACTGAAGCTTTCTTT,CSVGGRMNTEAFF
TRBJ1-5,.,TRBD1,TRBV7-2,TGTGCCAGCAGTAGAACAGGGGGCTTTAGCAATCAGCCCCAGCATTTT,CASSRTGGFSNQPQHF
TRBJ2-1,.,TRBD1,TRBV4-2,TGTGCCAGCAGCCAAGACACGGGACAGGGGTTTAGTGAGCAGTTCTTC,CASSQDTGQGFSEQFF
TRBJ2-3,.,.,TRBV11-3,TGTGCCAGCAGTTGGGGAAAAGGCACAGATACGCAGTATTTT,CASSWGKGTDTQYF
TRBJ2-1,.,.,TRBV7-3,TGTGCCAGCAGCACGATTGGCGGCGGGAACTCGGGTACTGAGCAGTTCTTC,CASSTIGGGNSGTEQFF
TRBJ1-1,.,.,TRBV6-1,TGTGCCAGCAGTGAAGCTTTCGGGGGGAGCACTGAAGCTTTCTTT,CASSEAFGGSTEAFF
TRBJ2-5,.,TRBD1,TRBV6-1,TGTGCCAGCAGTGCTACCTTGGGACAGATAAAAGAGACCCAGTACTTC,CASSATLGQIKETQYF
TRBJ2-7,.,.,TRBV5-5,TGTGCCAGCAGCTTGGGCCAGGGATCCGAGCAGTACTTC,CASSLGQGSEQYF
TRBJ1-6,.,TRBD1,TRBV10-3,TGTGCCATCGGGACAGGGGATTCACCCCTCCACTTT,CAIGTGDSPLHF